These 13 T cell receptor beta chains originate from one sample sequenced in a study of T cells in localized non-small cell lung cancer. Clones were read by immunoSEQ multiplex PCR, and TCRdb kept only the in-frame ones, dropping some. Of some 2,000 clones in the sample, around 33% are singletons; the top ten hold about 12%. Here the sequenced sample was normal lung tissue next to the tumor, taken before any cancer treatment. The receptors stem from a woman between 35 and 70 years old with stage I lung adenocarcinoma.

This rearrangement joins TRBV7-4 to TRBJ2-1; D possibly uses TRBD1 or TRBD2 (5 bases each). V gave up 4 bases and J gave up 5 bases, with 12 bases separating them. Germline lookup yields CDR1 SGHVT and CDR2 SQSDAQ. This CDR3 is 14 amino acids long. This CDR3 reads CASSSYGANNEQFF. CDR3 in DNA: TGTGCCAGCAGCTCTTACGGGGCAAACAATGAGCAGTTCTTC. Full variable domain (outside the CDR3, taken from reference TRBV7-4 and TRBJ2-1): GAGVSQSPRYKVAKRGRDVALRCDSISGHVTLYWYRQTLGQGSEVLTYSQSDAQRDKSGRPSGRFSAERPERSVSTLKIQRTEQGDSAVYLCASSSYGANNEQFFGPGTRLTVL.

The CDR3 coding sequence is TGCAGCGCCAGGCTCCGGGACAGGGTGGAGACCCAGTACTTC. Translated: CSARLRDRVETQYF. The V gene is TRBV29-1, the J gene TRBJ2-5, with 9 positions matching TRBD1. Trimming cost V 7 bases and J 5 bases; bases outside gene matches: 11. This CDR3 region has 14 residues. The germline CDR1 and CDR2 sequences are SQVTM and ANQGSEA. The full variable domain, rest sourced from reference TRBV29-1 and TRBJ2-5, is SAVISQKPSRDICQRGTSLTIQCQVDSQVTMMFWYRQQPGQSLTLIATANQGSEATYESGFVIDKFPISRPNLTFSTLTVSNMSPEDSSIYLCSARLRDRVETQYFGPGTRLLVL.

This clone was counted a single time. The rearrangement links TRBV19 to TRBJ1-5; the D gene is possibly TRBD1 (5 bases). This CDR3 has 14 residues. CDR1 LNHDA and CDR2 SQIVND come from the germline V gene (reference sequence). The V gene lost 5 bases and the J gene lost 6 bases, with 14 bases spanning the gap. This CDR3 reads CASSGGAGGQPQHF. The CDR3 DNA reads TGTGCCAGTAGTGGTGGGGCCGGGGGTCAGCCCCAGCATTTT. Using reference TRBV19 and TRBJ1-5 for the parts outside the CDR3, the full variable domain is DGGITQSPKYLFRKEGQNVTLSCEQNLNHDAMYWYRQDPGQGLRLIYYSQIVNDFQKGDIAEGYSVSREKKESFPLTVTSAQKNPTAFYLCASSGGAGGQPQHFGDGTRLSIL.

Turning to this clone: At one end the junction does not follow the germline gene, possibly because of a read error. Owing to an unread or ambiguous base, the encoded residue is reported as X. This chain uses TRBV11-3 with TRBJ1-2, with a weak D call TRBD1 (5 bases). The CDR3 extends over 16 amino acids. Germline V gene sequence: CDR1 SGHNT, CDR2 YENEEA. The DNA for the CDR3 is TGTGYCAGCAGCTTAGGTGGGGGAGGGGCCGACTATGGCTACACCTTC. Amino acid sequence: CXSSLGGGGADYGYTF.

This CDR3 reads CASSYRGPYGYTF. The CDR3 DNA reads TGTGCCAGCAGTTACAGGGGGCCCTATGGCTACACCTTC. The chain is built from TRBV6-8 and TRBJ1-2; 7 positions match TRBD1. The CDR3 consists of 13 residues. CDR1 MNHGY and CDR2 SAAAGT come from the germline V gene. Trimming cost V 2 bases and J 4 bases; bases outside gene matches: 1.

The chain couples TRBV9 to TRBJ2-1; unclear D gene. CDR1 and CDR2 (germline): SGDLS, YYNGEE. The CDR3 length is 14 residues. V lost 5 bases, J lost 6 bases, and 15 bases lay in between. The CDR3 sequence is CASSEPPRRNEQFF. The CDR3 DNA is TGTGCCAGCAGTGAACCACCGCGCCGCAATGAGCAGTTCTTC. The full variable domain, with the rest looked up from reference TRBV9 and TRBJ2-1, is DSGVTQTPKHLITATGQRVTLRCSPRSGDLSVYWYQQSLDQGLQFLIQYYNGEERAKGNILERFSAQQFPDLHSELNLSSLELGDSALYFCASSEPPRRNEQFFGPGTRLTVL.

J is TRBJ1-5 and V is TRBV30; TRBD1 agrees at 9 bases. Germline loops: CDR1 GTSNPN, CDR2 SVGIG (reference sequence). V shed 4 bases and J 4 bases; nucleotides not matched to a gene: 8. The CDR3 has 15 residues. CDR3 region: CAWTLTGTGNQPQHF. In nucleotides, the CDR3 is TGTGCCTGGACCCTGACCGGGACAGGGAATCAGCCCCAGCATTTT.

V is TRBV4-1 and J is TRBJ2-3, with TRBD2 matching over 9 bases. Germline V CDR1 and CDR2: MGHRA, YSYEKL. V shed 1 base, J shed 5 bases, and the junction held 4 bases outside the gene matches. The CDR3 is 15 residues long. CDR3: CASSQGGLAGDTQYF. Here the CDR3 DNA reads TGCGCCAGCAGCCAAGGGGGACTAGCTGGAGATACGCAGTATTTT.

This clone is medium-sized in the sample. The genes are TRBV11-3 and TRBJ2-7; 10 bases are a match to TRBD1. Germline lookup yields CDR1 SGHNT and CDR2 YENEEA. Trimming removed 5 bases from V and 2 bases from J; junction bases left unmatched: 6. The CDR3 is 15 amino acids. The CDR3 protein is CASSPGQGSAYEQYF. The CDR3 coding sequence is TGTGCCAGCAGCCCGGGACAGGGGTCTGCCTACGAGCAGTACTTC.

The chain joins TRBV5-1 to TRBJ1-2; D call uncertain. Germline V gene lookup returns CDR1 SGHRS and CDR2 YFSETQ. Trimming shortened V by 4 bases and J by 1 base, and 20 bases separated the two germline ends. The CDR3 runs 17 residues. In DNA, the CDR3 is TGCGCCAGCAGCCCGGGAACCTACTCGGCGATTAACTATGGCTACACCTTC. It specifies CASSPGTYSAINYGYTF.

This clone occurred a few times. The rearrangement joins TRBV11-3 to TRBJ1-2; 7 nucleotides agree with TRBD1. Germline loops: CDR1 SGHNT, CDR2 YENEEA. The V and J ends lost 5 bases and 2 bases, in that order; junction bases with no gene match: 14. This CDR3 has 17 amino acids. The CDR3 sequence: CASSAEPGQSLNYGYTF. For the CDR3, the DNA is TGTGCCAGCAGCGCAGAACCGGGACAGTCTTTAAACTATGGCTACACCTTC.

The chain carries TRBV29-1 and TRBJ1-2, with D perhaps matching TRBD1 (6 bases). Germline V gives CDR1 SQVTM, CDR2 ANQGSEA. V lost 4 bases, J lost 1 base, and 10 bases lay in between. The CDR3 has 13 amino acids. The CDR3 DNA follows: TGCAGCGTTGTACAGGGAATTAACTATGGCTACACCTTC. It codes for CSVVQGINYGYTF.

The rearrangement links TRBV19 to TRBJ1-1; no reliable D call. The V gene lost 1 base and the J gene lost 7 bases, with 10 bases spanning the gap. Germline V CDR1 and CDR2: LNHDA, SQIVND (reference sequence). The CDR3 spans 13 residues. This CDR3 is CASSIVGQFEAFF. The CDR3, as DNA: TGTGCCAGTAGTATAGTAGGGCAGTTTGAAGCTTTCTTT.